This TCR beta chain was captured by sequencing in a study of monozygotic twins with inflammatory bowel disease. In regard to this clonotype: Its cognate antigen is unknown.

Each sample's cDNA came from eight separate reactions. One entry per CDR3 protein, without DNA, is what TCRdb gives after re-calling the 5' RACE reads. Recorded for this sample: 350,000 to 400,000 distinct CDR3 sequences. Whole-study findings and limits: A reduction in TCRbeta diversity (inverse Simpson) was seen in IBD patients relative to healthy co-twins. Treatment differences in immunosuppression may have added variability to the repertoires of patients.

Germline assignment: CDR1 MDHEN and CDR2 SYDVKM. The CDR3 is made up of 15 amino acids. The sequence was obtained from a human donor with ulcerative colitis or Crohn's disease, or a healthy co-twin of an affected twin (not recorded which). The specimen was blood. The V gene is TRBV28, the J gene TRBJ1-4; the D call of TRBD1 rests on TCRdb alone, since no DNA is present to check it. CDR3: CASSWGTGRGEKLFF.